The rows below give T cell receptor beta chains drawn from one sample of a study of T-cell memory formation after mild COVID-19. TCRdb called the 5' RACE reads again in MiXCR, with one record for every CDR3 protein. Among under 110,000 distinct CDR3 sequences listed, approximately 17% were seen once. Sequenced sample: PBMCs or a T cell subset sorted from them (not recorded which). The receptor set was obtained from an adult woman who had mild COVID-19 (a few samples of this study predate the infection). Cell type and time point are not known. Both conserved end residues are part of each CDR3. Fields, in order: clone size, V gene, J gene, D gene, CDR3 protein, CDR3 DNA. The D gene is left open where the match is weak. Size is stated for part of the rows, as once, few or many counts, or as a class when the clone is expanded.

clone size: few; V gene: TRBV4-1; J gene: TRBJ2-7; D gene: TRBD1; CDR3 protein: CASSQSLGTGGLSSYEQYF; CDR3 DNA: TGCGCCAGCAGCCAATCTTTGGGGACAGGGGGCCTGAGCTCCTACGAGCAGTACTTC
clone size: few; V gene: TRBV28; J gene: TRBJ1-4; D gene: TRBD1; CDR3 protein: CAIPSGQANEKLFF; CDR3 DNA: TGTGCCATTCCGTCGGGACAGGCCAATGAAAAACTGTTTTTT
clone size: .; V gene: TRBV7-9; J gene: TRBJ1-1; D gene: .; CDR3 protein: CASSPALNTEAFF; CDR3 DNA: TGTGCCAGCAGCCCCGCGCTGAACACTGAAGCTTTCTTT
clone size: .; V gene: TRBV10-3; J gene: TRBJ1-1; D gene: .; CDR3 protein: CAISESNRVNTEAFF; CDR3 DNA: TGTGCCATCAGTGAGTCGAACAGGGTGAACACTGAAGCTTTCTTT
clone size: .; V gene: TRBV27; J gene: TRBJ1-6; D gene: .; CDR3 protein: CASSLFLGDSPLHF; CDR3 DNA: TGTGCCAGCAGTTTATTCTTGGGGGATTCACCCCTCCACTTT
clone size: few; V gene: TRBV20-1; J gene: TRBJ2-7; D gene: .; CDR3 protein: CSVRGDRDYEQYF; CDR3 DNA: TGCAGTGTCCGGGGGGACAGAGACTACGAGCAGTACTTC
clone size: .; V gene: TRBV7-9; J gene: TRBJ2-2; D gene: .; CDR3 protein: CASSFPPALGDTGELFF; CDR3 DNA: TGTGCCAGCAGCTTTCCCCCAGCTCTGGGGGACACCGGGGAGCTGTTTTTT
clone size: many; V gene: TRBV9; J gene: TRBJ1-1; D gene: .; CDR3 protein: CASSVVAGTNTEAFF; CDR3 DNA: TGTGCCAGCAGCGTAGTGGCAGGGACTAACACTGAAGCTTTCTTT
clone size: .; V gene: TRBV15; J gene: TRBJ2-1; D gene: TRBD2; CDR3 protein: CATSKAGGPHEQFF; CDR3 DNA: TGTGCCACCAGCAAGGCGGGAGGGCCACATGAGCAGTTCTTC
clone size: few; V gene: TRBV6-2/TRBV6-3; J gene: TRBJ2-2; D gene: .; CDR3 protein: CATSVTQGRAGELFF; CDR3 DNA: TGTGCCACCTCCGTAACACAGGGAAGGGCCGGGGAGCTGTTTTTT
clone size: few; V gene: TRBV12-3/TRBV12-4; J gene: TRBJ2-7; D gene: .; CDR3 protein: CASSLDRLTSSYEQYF; CDR3 DNA: TGTGCCAGCAGCCTAGACCGGTTGACCAGCTCCTACGAGCAGTACTTC
clone size: few; V gene: TRBV4-1; J gene: TRBJ2-5; D gene: .; CDR3 protein: CASKWDAGQETQYF; CDR3 DNA: TGCGCCAGCAAGTGGGACGCCGGCCAAGAGACCCAGTACTTC
clone size: few; V gene: TRBV7-9; J gene: TRBJ2-1; D gene: TRBD2; CDR3 protein: CASSFPGLAGEQFF; CDR3 DNA: TGTGCCAGCAGCTTTCCGGGACTAGCGGGAGAGCAGTTCTTC
clone size: .; V gene: TRBV5-1; J gene: TRBJ2-7; D gene: .; CDR3 protein: CASSEGHRPGEQYF; CDR3 DNA: TGCGCCAGCAGCGAAGGACACCGCCCTGGAGAGCAGTACTTC
clone size: .; V gene: TRBV7-9; J gene: TRBJ1-2; D gene: TRBD1; CDR3 protein: CASSLATGVGYTF; CDR3 DNA: TGTGCCAGCAGCTTAGCTACAGGGGTTGGCTACACCTTC
clone size: .; V gene: TRBV7-9; J gene: TRBJ2-3; D gene: .; CDR3 protein: CASSSPPGGSTDTQYF; CDR3 DNA: TGTGCCAGCAGCTCACCCCCAGGGGGGAGCACAGATACGCAGTATTTT
clone size: few; V gene: TRBV29-1; J gene: TRBJ2-1; D gene: TRBD2; CDR3 protein: CSVELGLAAYNEQFF; CDR3 DNA: TGCAGCGTTGAATTGGGACTAGCGGCTTACAATGAGCAGTTCTTC
clone size: .; V gene: TRBV12-3/TRBV12-4; J gene: TRBJ2-7; D gene: .; CDR3 protein: CASSPLGLLLADEQYF; CDR3 DNA: TGTGCCAGCAGCCCCCTGGGCTTACTGCTTGCGGACGAGCAGTACTTC
clone size: few; V gene: TRBV2; J gene: TRBJ2-7; D gene: .; CDR3 protein: CASRASYEQYF; CDR3 DNA: TGTGCCAGCAGGGCCTCCTACGAGCAGTACTTC
clone size: .; V gene: TRBV12-3/TRBV12-4; J gene: TRBJ1-2; D gene: TRBD1; CDR3 protein: CASRRGQGAYGYTF; CDR3 DNA: TGTGCCAGCAGACGAGGACAGGGGGCCTATGGCTACACCTTC
clone size: few; V gene: TRBV5-8; J gene: TRBJ2-2; D gene: .; CDR3 protein: CASSSETGELFF; CDR3 DNA: TGTGCCAGCAGCTCCGAGACCGGGGAGCTGTTTTTT
clone size: .; V gene: TRBV9; J gene: TRBJ2-1; D gene: .; CDR3 protein: CASSVAGDVLNEQFF; CDR3 DNA: TGTGCCAGCAGCGTAGCGGGAGATGTTCTCAATGAGCAGTTCTTC
clone size: few; V gene: TRBV20-1; J gene: TRBJ2-3; D gene: TRBD2; CDR3 protein: CSARDSTSGIVADTQYF; CDR3 DNA: TGCAGTGCTAGAGATTCGACTAGCGGAATAGTTGCAGATACGCAGTATTTT
clone size: few; V gene: TRBV11-3; J gene: TRBJ2-1; D gene: .; CDR3 protein: CASSPWVAASYNEQFF; CDR3 DNA: TGTGCCAGCAGCCCTTGGGTAGCGGCATCCTACAATGAGCAGTTCTTC
clone size: .; V gene: TRBV15; J gene: TRBJ1-5; D gene: .; CDR3 protein: CATSRDRGGGPNQPQHF; CDR3 DNA: TGTGCCACCAGCAGAGATCGAGGGGGGGGGCCCAATCAGCCCCAGCATTTT
clone size: .; V gene: TRBV9; J gene: TRBJ1-1; D gene: .; CDR3 protein: CASSVDLGDTEAFF; CDR3 DNA: TGTGCCAGCAGCGTAGATTTAGGGGACACTGAAGCTTTCTTT
clone size: few; V gene: TRBV27; J gene: TRBJ2-7; D gene: TRBD1; CDR3 protein: CASSLTTGASYEQYF; CDR3 DNA: TGTGCCAGCAGTTTAACGACAGGGGCCTCCTACGAGCAGTACTTC
clone size: .; V gene: TRBV29-1; J gene: TRBJ2-3; D gene: TRBD2; CDR3 protein: CSVVLAGVGDTQYF; CDR3 DNA: TGCAGCGTTGTTCTAGCGGGAGTAGGTGATACGCAGTATTTT
clone size: .; V gene: TRBV5-6; J gene: TRBJ1-1; D gene: .; CDR3 protein: CASSLRGPTEAFF; CDR3 DNA: TGTGCCAGCAGCTTGAGAGGGCCCACTGAAGCTTTCTTT
clone size: .; V gene: TRBV6-2/TRBV6-3; J gene: TRBJ2-5; D gene: .; CDR3 protein: CASSYGQPRGTQYF; CDR3 DNA: TGTGCCAGCAGTTACGGACAGCCCCGGGGGACCCAGTACTTC
clone size: .; V gene: TRBV11-2; J gene: TRBJ2-2; D gene: .; CDR3 protein: CASSLDQGVKGTGELFF; CDR3 DNA: TGTGCCAGCAGCTTGGATCAGGGCGTTAAGGGCACCGGGGAGCTGTTTTTT
clone size: .; V gene: TRBV5-5; J gene: TRBJ2-3; D gene: .; CDR3 protein: CASSPYSTDTQYF; CDR3 DNA: TGTGCCAGCAGCCCCTATAGCACAGATACGCAGTATTTT
clone size: few; V gene: TRBV4-2; J gene: TRBJ2-5; D gene: TRBD2; CDR3 protein: CASSQYTWTSGDEETQYF; CDR3 DNA: TGTGCCAGCAGCCAATATACGTGGACTAGCGGGGACGAAGAGACCCAGTACTTC
clone size: many; V gene: TRBV12-3/TRBV12-4; J gene: TRBJ2-3; D gene: TRBD2; CDR3 protein: CASSPRLAGATTDTQYF; CDR3 DNA: TGTGCCAGCAGTCCCAGACTAGCGGGAGCTACGACAGATACGCAGTATTTT
clone size: few; V gene: TRBV12-3/TRBV12-4; J gene: TRBJ1-6; D gene: .; CDR3 protein: CASSHVGSPLHF; CDR3 DNA: TGTGCCAGCAGCCACGTCGGTTCACCCCTCCACTTT
clone size: many; V gene: TRBV3-1; J gene: TRBJ1-1; D gene: .; CDR3 protein: CASSPFMNTEAFF; CDR3 DNA: TGTGCCAGCAGCCCATTCATGAACACTGAAGCTTTCTTT
clone size: .; V gene: TRBV12-3/TRBV12-4; J gene: TRBJ2-1; D gene: TRBD2; CDR3 protein: CASTPGRESDNEQFF; CDR3 DNA: TGTGCCAGCACCCCCGGGCGGGAGAGTGACAATGAGCAGTTCTTC
clone size: .; V gene: TRBV12-5; J gene: TRBJ2-7; D gene: TRBD2; CDR3 protein: CASATSGTINYEQYF; CDR3 DNA: TGTGCTAGTGCCACCTCCGGGACTATTAACTACGAGCAGTACTTC
clone size: few; V gene: TRBV18; J gene: TRBJ2-5; D gene: .; CDR3 protein: CASSPPELQETQYF; CDR3 DNA: TGTGCCAGCTCACCACCGGAGCTCCAAGAGACCCAGTACTTC
clone size: .; V gene: TRBV7-9; J gene: TRBJ2-7; D gene: TRBD1; CDR3 protein: CASSPAGTGPSGSSYEQYF; CDR3 DNA: TGTGCCAGCAGCCCTGCCGGGACAGGGCCGTCCGGGAGCTCCTACGAGCAGTACTTC
clone size: few; V gene: TRBV15; J gene: TRBJ2-5; D gene: .; CDR3 protein: CATSSYSGPQETQYF; CDR3 DNA: TGTGCCACCAGCAGTTACAGCGGGCCCCAAGAGACCCAGTACTTC
clone size: few; V gene: TRBV9; J gene: TRBJ1-1; D gene: TRBD1; CDR3 protein: CASSVPTGDTEAFF; CDR3 DNA: TGTGCCAGCAGCGTACCTACAGGGGACACTGAAGCTTTCTTT
clone size: many; V gene: TRBV27; J gene: TRBJ2-1; D gene: TRBD2; CDR3 protein: CASSLTSGGVSEQFF; CDR3 DNA: TGTGCCAGCAGTTTAACTAGCGGGGGGGTTAGTGAGCAGTTCTTC
clone size: .; V gene: TRBV4-1; J gene: TRBJ1-1; D gene: TRBD1; CDR3 protein: CASSPDRGNTEAFF; CDR3 DNA: TGCGCCAGCAGCCCGGACAGGGGAAACACTGAAGCTTTCTTT
clone size: .; V gene: TRBV7-9; J gene: TRBJ2-1; D gene: .; CDR3 protein: CASSLPGQCSYNEQFF; CDR3 DNA: TGTGCCAGCAGCTTGCCTGGACAGTGCTCCTACAATGAGCAGTTCTTC
clone size: .; V gene: TRBV6-2/TRBV6-3; J gene: TRBJ2-7; D gene: TRBD2; CDR3 protein: CASSYLRESHEQYF; CDR3 DNA: TGTGCCAGCAGTTACTTGCGGGAGTCCCACGAGCAGTACTTC